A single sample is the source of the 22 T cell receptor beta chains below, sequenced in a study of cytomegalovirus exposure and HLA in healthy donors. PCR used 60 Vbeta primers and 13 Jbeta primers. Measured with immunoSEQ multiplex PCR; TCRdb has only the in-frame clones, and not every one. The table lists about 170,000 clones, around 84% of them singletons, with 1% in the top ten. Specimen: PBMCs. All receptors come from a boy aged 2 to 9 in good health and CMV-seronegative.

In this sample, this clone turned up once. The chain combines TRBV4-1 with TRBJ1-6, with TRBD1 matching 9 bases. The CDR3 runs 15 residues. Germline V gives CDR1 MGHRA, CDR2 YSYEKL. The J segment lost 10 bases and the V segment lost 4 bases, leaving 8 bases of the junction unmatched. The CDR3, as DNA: TGCGCCAGCAGCCTCCGGGACAGGGAGGAATCACCCCTCCACTTT. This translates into CASSLRDREESPLHF.

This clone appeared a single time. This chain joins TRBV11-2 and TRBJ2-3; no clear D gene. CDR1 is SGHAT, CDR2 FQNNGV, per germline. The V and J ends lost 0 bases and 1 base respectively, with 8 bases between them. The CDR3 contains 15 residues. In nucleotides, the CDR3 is TGTGCCAGCAGCTTAGATGGCGGTGGCACAGATACGCAGTATTTT. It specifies CASSLDGGGTDTQYF.

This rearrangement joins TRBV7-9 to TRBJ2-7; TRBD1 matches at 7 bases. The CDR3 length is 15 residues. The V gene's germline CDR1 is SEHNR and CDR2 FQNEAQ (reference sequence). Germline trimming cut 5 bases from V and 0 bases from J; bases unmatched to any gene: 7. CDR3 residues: CASSEGQFDSYEQYF. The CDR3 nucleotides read TGTGCCAGCAGCGAGGGACAGTTTGACTCCTACGAGCAGTACTTC.

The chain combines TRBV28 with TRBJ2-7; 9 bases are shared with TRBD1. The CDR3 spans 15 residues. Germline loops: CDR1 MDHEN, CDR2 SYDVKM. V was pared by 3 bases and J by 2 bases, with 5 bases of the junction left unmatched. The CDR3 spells CASSFRGQGPYEQYV. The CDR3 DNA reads TGTGCCAGCAGTTTCAGAGGACAGGGGCCCTACGAGCAGTACGTC.

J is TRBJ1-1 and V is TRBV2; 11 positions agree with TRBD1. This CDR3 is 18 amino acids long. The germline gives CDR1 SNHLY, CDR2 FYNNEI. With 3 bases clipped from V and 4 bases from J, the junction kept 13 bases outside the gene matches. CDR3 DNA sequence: TGTGCCAGCAGTGATAGAACTACCGGACAGGGGGCGGTCACTGAAGCTTTCTTT. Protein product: CASSDRTTGQGAVTEAFF.

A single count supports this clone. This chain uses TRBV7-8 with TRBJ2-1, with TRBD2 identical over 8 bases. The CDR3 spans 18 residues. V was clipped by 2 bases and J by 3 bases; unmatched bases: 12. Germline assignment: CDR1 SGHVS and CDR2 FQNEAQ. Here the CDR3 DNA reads TGTGCCAGCAGCTTAATGGAGGTAGCGGGATCCCTCTACAATGAGCAGTTCTTC. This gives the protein CASSLMEVAGSLYNEQFF.

The CDR3 loop reads CASSSTMLTPKETQYF. In DNA form, the CDR3 reads TGTGCCAGCAGCTCCACCATGTTGACTCCTAAAGAGACCCAGTACTTC. The chain links TRBV11-2 to TRBJ2-5; D is ambiguous. V was shortened by 4 bases and J by 3 bases, with 18 bases between the two germline ends. Germline values: CDR1 SGHAT, CDR2 FQNNGV. CDR3 length equals 16 residues.

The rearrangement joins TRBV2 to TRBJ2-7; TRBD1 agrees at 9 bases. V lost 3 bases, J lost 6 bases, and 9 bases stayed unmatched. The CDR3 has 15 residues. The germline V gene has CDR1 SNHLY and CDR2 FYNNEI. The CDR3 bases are TGTGCCAGCAGTGAGTTTGGGACAGGGAATTCCGAGCAGTACTTC. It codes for CASSEFGTGNSEQYF.

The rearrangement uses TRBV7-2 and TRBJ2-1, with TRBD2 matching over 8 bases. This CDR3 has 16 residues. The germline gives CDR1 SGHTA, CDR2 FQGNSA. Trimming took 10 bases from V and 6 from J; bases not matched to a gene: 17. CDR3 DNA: TGTGCCACCCCTCGGCATACGGGAGGGGGTCCCAATGAGCAGTTCTTC. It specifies CATPRHTGGGPNEQFF.

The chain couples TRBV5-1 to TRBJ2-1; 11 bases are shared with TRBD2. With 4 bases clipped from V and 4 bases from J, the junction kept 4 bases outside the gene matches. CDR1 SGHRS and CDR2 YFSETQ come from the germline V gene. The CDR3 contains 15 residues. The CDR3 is CASSPGLAVYNEQFF. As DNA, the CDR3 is TGCGCCAGCAGCCCGGGACTAGCGGTATACAATGAGCAGTTCTTC.

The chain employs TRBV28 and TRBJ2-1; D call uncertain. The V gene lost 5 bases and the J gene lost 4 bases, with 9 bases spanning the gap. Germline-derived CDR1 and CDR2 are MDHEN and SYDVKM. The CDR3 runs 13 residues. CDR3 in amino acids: CASSLGQYNEQFF. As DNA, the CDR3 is TGTGCCAGCAGTCTTGGGCAGTACAATGAGCAGTTCTTC.

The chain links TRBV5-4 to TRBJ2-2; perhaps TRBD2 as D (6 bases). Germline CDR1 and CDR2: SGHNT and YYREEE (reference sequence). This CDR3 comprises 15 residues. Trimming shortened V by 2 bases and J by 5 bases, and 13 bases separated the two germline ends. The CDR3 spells CASSFTGGITGELFF. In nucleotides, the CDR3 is TGTGCCAGCAGCTTCACCGGGGGAATAACCGGGGAGCTGTTTTTT.

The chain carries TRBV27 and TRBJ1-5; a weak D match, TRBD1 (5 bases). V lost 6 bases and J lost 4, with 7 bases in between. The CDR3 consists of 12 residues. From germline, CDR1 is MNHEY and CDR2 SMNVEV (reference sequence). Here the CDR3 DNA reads TGTGCCAGCAGGGGGGGTAATCAGCCCCAGCATTTT. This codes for CASRGGNQPQHF.

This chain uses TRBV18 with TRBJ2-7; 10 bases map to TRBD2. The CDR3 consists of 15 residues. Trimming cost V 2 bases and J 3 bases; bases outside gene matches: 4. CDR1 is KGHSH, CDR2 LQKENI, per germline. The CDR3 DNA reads TGTGCCAGCTCACCATCCGGGACTAGCGACTACGAGCAGTACTTC. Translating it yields CASSPSGTSDYEQYF.

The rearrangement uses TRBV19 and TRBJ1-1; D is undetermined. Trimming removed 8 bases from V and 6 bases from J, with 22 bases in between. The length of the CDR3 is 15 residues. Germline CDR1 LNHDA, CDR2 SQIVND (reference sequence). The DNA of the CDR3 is TGTGCCAGTCCCCCTAGCGGCGCCCCGGGCGCTGAAGCTTTCTTT. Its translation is CASPPSGAPGAEAFF.

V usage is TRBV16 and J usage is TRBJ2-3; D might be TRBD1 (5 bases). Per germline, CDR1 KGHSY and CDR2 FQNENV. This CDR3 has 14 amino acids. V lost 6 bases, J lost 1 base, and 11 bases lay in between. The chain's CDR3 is CASSPTVRTDTQYF. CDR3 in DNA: TGTGCCAGCAGTCCGACAGTCCGCACAGATACGCAGTATTTT.

The CDR3 nucleotides are TGTGCCAGTAGTACTCCCCCGACATACACTGAAGCTTTCTTT. Translating gives CASSTPPTYTEAFF. The chain employs TRBV19 and TRBJ1-1; D is uncertain. Germline lookup yields CDR1 LNHDA and CDR2 SQIVND (reference sequence). V lost 4 bases, J lost 3 bases, and 12 bases lay in between. The CDR3 sequence is 14 residues long.

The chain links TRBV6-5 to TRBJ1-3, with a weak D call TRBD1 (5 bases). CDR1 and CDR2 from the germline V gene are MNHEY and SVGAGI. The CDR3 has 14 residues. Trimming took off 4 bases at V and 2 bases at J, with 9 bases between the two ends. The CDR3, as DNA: TGTGCCAGCAGTTGGCAGGGAACTGGAAACACCATATATTTT. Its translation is CASSWQGTGNTIYF.

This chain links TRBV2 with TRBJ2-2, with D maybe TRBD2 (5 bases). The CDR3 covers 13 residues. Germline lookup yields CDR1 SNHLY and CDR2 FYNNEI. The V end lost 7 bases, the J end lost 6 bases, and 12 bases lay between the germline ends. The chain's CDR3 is CASTQAVPGELFF. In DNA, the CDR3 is TGTGCCAGCACACAAGCGGTCCCCGGGGAGCTGTTTTTT.

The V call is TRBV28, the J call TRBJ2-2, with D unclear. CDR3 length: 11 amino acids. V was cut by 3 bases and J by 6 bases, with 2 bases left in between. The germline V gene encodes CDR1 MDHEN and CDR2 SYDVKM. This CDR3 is CASSFSGELFF. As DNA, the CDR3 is TGTGCCAGCAGTTTCTCCGGGGAGCTGTTTTTT.

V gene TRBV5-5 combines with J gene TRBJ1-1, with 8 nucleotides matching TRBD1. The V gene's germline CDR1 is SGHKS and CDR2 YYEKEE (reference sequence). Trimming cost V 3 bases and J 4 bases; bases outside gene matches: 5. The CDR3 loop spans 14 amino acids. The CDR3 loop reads CASSYGQGFTEAFF. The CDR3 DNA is TGTGCCAGCAGCTACGGACAGGGTTTCACTGAAGCTTTCTTT. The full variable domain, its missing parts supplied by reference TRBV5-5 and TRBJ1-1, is DAGVTQSPTHLIKTRGQQVTLRCSPISGHKSVSWYQQVLGQGPQFIFQYYEKEERGRGNFPDRFSARQFPNYSSELNVNALLLGDSALYLCASSYGQGFTEAFFGQGTRLTVV.

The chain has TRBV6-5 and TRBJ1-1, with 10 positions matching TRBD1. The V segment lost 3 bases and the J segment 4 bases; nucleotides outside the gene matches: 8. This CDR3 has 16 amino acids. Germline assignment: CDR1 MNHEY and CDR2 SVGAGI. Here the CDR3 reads CASSYLTGGLGTEAFF. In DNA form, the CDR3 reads TGTGCCAGCAGTTATCTGACAGGGGGCTTAGGCACTGAAGCTTTCTTT.